Below are 30 T cell receptor beta chains sequenced from a single sample in a study of shared clonotypes between healthy human individuals. Measured with immunoSEQ multiplex PCR; TCRdb has only the in-frame clones, and not every one. This table holds fewer than 650,000 clones, roughly 72% found once. Sequenced: PBMCs. These receptors came from a woman aged 40 to 49 in good health. Some clones in this sample may be carry-over from other donors' samples.

V is TRBV28 and J is TRBJ2-7, with D perhaps TRBD2 (6 bases). Germline V gene data show CDR1 as MDHEN and CDR2 as SYDVKM. CDR3 length: 16 amino acids. Trimming removed 3 bases from V and 3 bases from J, with 18 bases in between. In nucleotides, the CDR3 is TGTGCCAGCAGTTTCAACTATGGAGGGTTCATCTACGAGCAGTACTTC. Translation: CASSFNYGGFIYEQYF. Supplemented by reference TRBV28 and TRBJ2-7, the full variable domain reads DVKVTQSSRYLVKRTGEKVFLECVQDMDHENMFWYRQDPGLGLRLIYFSYDVKMKEKGDIPEGYSVSREKKERFSLILESASTNQTSMYLCASSFNYGGFIYEQYFGPGTRLTVT.

The CDR3 coding sequence is TGTGCCAGCAGCATATTAGCGACGGCGGATACGCAGTATTTT. It translates to CASSILATADTQYF. V is TRBV7-2 and J is TRBJ2-3, with D possibly being TRBD2 (5 bases). Trimming removed 5 bases from V and 6 bases from J, with 15 bases in between. The CDR3 length is 14 residues. From germline, CDR1 is SGHTA and CDR2 FQGNSA.

The J gene is TRBJ2-2, the V gene TRBV7-2; TRBD1 is a possible D gene (5 bases). Germline lookup yields CDR1 SGHTA and CDR2 FQGNSA. Trimming took off 7 bases at V and 5 bases at J, with 11 bases between the two ends. The CDR3 spans 13 residues. The CDR3 region has the DNA TGTGCCAGCAACCCAGGGAATACCGGGGAGCTGTTTTTT. This translates into CASNPGNTGELFF. The full variable domain, with the rest looked up from reference TRBV7-2 and TRBJ2-2, is GAGVSQSPSNKVTEKGKDVELRCDPISGHTALYWYRQSLGQGLEFLIYFQGNSAPDKSGLPSDRFSAERTGGSVSTLTIQRTQQEDSAVYLCASNPGNTGELFFGEGSRLTVL.

This rearrangement joins TRBV4-3 to TRBJ2-2, with 11 nucleotides matching TRBD2. Germline loops: CDR1 LGHNA, CDR2 YSLEER. The J segment lost 4 bases and the V segment lost 1 base, leaving 8 bases of the junction unmatched. The CDR3 loop spans 18 amino acids. CDR3 bases: TGCGCCAGCAGCCAAGGGACCGTAGCGGGAGGGATCACCGGGGAGCTGTTTTTT. Translated, it gives CASSQGTVAGGITGELFF.

This clone appeared a few times. The gene calls are TRBV6-1 and TRBJ2-7; 7 bases are shared with TRBD1. Germline lookup yields CDR1 MNHNS and CDR2 SASEGT. J lost 2 bases, V lost 5 bases, and 9 bases had no gene match. CDR3 length: 15 amino acids. This CDR3 is CASSPPLTGTYEQYF. CDR3 nucleotide sequence: TGTGCCAGCAGTCCGCCCTTGACAGGGACCTACGAGCAGTACTTC.

The chain combines TRBV15 with TRBJ1-2; D possibly corresponds to TRBD1 (5 bases). CDR3 length: 16 residues. Germline loops: CDR1 LNHNV, CDR2 YYDKDF (reference sequence). V was trimmed by 4 bases and J by 4 bases, leaving 19 bases between them. CDR3 loop: CATSTRQIGAGYGYTF. Here the CDR3 DNA reads TGTGCCACCAGCACCCGCCAAATAGGGGCAGGCTATGGCTACACCTTC. The full variable domain, rest sourced from reference TRBV15 and TRBJ1-2, is DAMVIQNPRYQVTQFGKPVTLSCSQTLNHNVMYWYQQKSSQAPKLLFHYYDKDFNNEADTPDNFQSRRPNTSFCFLDIRSPGLGDTAMYLCATSTRQIGAGYGYTFGSGTRLTVV.

This sequence joins TRBV19 and TRBJ2-7; 11 bases match TRBD2. V shed 1 base, J shed 3 bases, and the junction held 2 bases outside the gene matches. CDR1 and CDR2 (germline): LNHDA, SQIVND (reference sequence). The CDR3 consists of 15 residues. CDR3 protein: CASSIGLAGGYEQYF. The DNA of the CDR3 is TGTGCCAGTAGTATAGGGCTAGCGGGAGGCTACGAGCAGTACTTC.

V and J are TRBV6-1 and TRBJ2-7; D gene ambiguous. The CDR3 runs to 14 residues. Germline CDR1 reads MNHNS; CDR2 reads SASEGT. V lost 6 bases and J lost 3, with 15 bases in between. CDR3 sequence (DNA): TGTGCCAGCAGGGAGACTTGGGTGGGCTACGAGCAGTACTTC. It encodes CASRETWVGYEQYF.

This chain uses TRBV7-2 with TRBJ1-2, with 10 positions matching TRBD1. Germline values: CDR1 SGHTA, CDR2 FQGNSA. After removal of 1 base from V and 5 bases from J, the junction contained 7 bases not matched to a gene. CDR3 length equals 16 residues. CDR3 in amino acids: CASSLGGTGVLYGYTF. The CDR3 DNA follows: TGTGCCAGCAGCTTAGGCGGGACAGGGGTGCTATATGGCTACACCTTC.

V usage is TRBV12-2 and J usage is TRBJ1-1; TRBD1 was called by the table and not checked on the DNA. TRBV12-2 is flagged as a pseudogene. This CDR3 contains 14 residues. Written as DNA, the CDR3 is TGTGCAAGAGGGGGGGACAGGGTTTACACTGAAGCTTTCTTT. Amino acid sequence: CARGGDRVYTEAFF.

J is TRBJ2-7 and V is TRBV5-5; 8 positions agree with TRBD1. Germline V CDR1 and CDR2: SGHKS, YYEKEE (reference sequence). The trim removed 7 bases at V and 1 base at J, leaving 7 bases unmatched. The CDR3 consists of 14 residues. CDR3 loop: CASGTQGGSYEQYF. The CDR3 DNA is TGTGCCAGCGGGACACAGGGGGGATCCTACGAGCAGTACTTC.

This clone has more than one count but fewer than ten. V usage is TRBV5-1 and J usage is TRBJ2-1, with D possibly being TRBD1 (6 bases). V was shortened by 7 bases and J by 3 bases, with 17 bases between the two germline ends. The germline V gene has CDR1 SGHRS and CDR2 YFSETQ. The CDR3 covers 15 residues. CDR3 in amino acids: CASCPLGANYNEQFF. The DNA of the CDR3 is TGCGCCAGCTGCCCCTTGGGGGCCAACTACAATGAGCAGTTCTTC.

This clone was found a few times. V usage is TRBV28 and J usage is TRBJ2-7; tentative D call: TRBD1 (5 bases). The CDR3 sequence is 13 residues long. Trimming took off 1 base at V and 2 bases at J, with 6 bases between the two ends. Germline CDR1 reads MDHEN; CDR2 reads SYDVKM. The CDR3 loop is CASSLSQAYEQYF. The CDR3 DNA is TGTGCCAGCAGTTTATCACAGGCCTACGAGCAGTACTTC.

The chain couples TRBV25-1 to TRBJ2-7, with a tentative D call TRBD1 (5 bases). V was clipped by 6 bases and J by 5 bases, with 14 bases between them. This CDR3 has 13 amino acids. Germline CDR1 and CDR2: MGHDK and SYGVNS. This chain's CDR3 is CASRGSTANEQYF. Written as DNA, the CDR3 is TGTGCCAGCAGGGGGTCGACAGCAAACGAGCAGTACTTC.

The chain has TRBV29-1 and TRBJ1-1, with D possibly TRBD1 on 5 matching bases. The CDR3 is 12 residues long. Trimming cost V 7 bases and J 0 bases, with 9 bases left between them. The germline gives CDR1 SQVTM, CDR2 ANQGSEA. The CDR3 nucleotides read TGCAGCGCAGGGTACATGAACACTGAAGCTTTCTTT. It is translated as CSAGYMNTEAFF.

The V gene is TRBV2, the J gene TRBJ1-6; D possibly corresponds to TRBD1 (6 bases). There are 15 residues in the CDR3. Germline loops: CDR1 SNHLY, CDR2 FYNNEI. The germline V and J ends were trimmed by 9 bases and 5 bases, with 17 bases remaining between them. CDR3 nucleotides: TGTGCCAGAACTCGGGATGGACAGAATAATTCACCCCTCCACTTT. Residues: CARTRDGQNNSPLHF.

The chain employs TRBV29-1 and TRBJ2-6, with D hard to call. Trimming took 6 bases from V and 0 from J, leaving 9 bases between them. Germline loops: CDR1 SQVTM, CDR2 ANQGSEA. CDR3 length: 14 amino acids. CDR3: CSVHSNSGANVLTF. The CDR3 coding sequence is TGCAGCGTCCACAGCAACTCTGGGGCCAACGTCCTGACTTTC.

This clone was seen more than once but under ten times. The rearrangement links TRBV6-1 to TRBJ2-3, with D unresolved. The V end was cut by 6 bases, the J end by 0 bases, with 10 bases between. CDR1 and CDR2 (germline): MNHNS, SASEGT. The CDR3 is made up of 14 amino acids. The CDR3 sequence: CASRIMSSTDTQYF. The CDR3 nucleotides read TGTGCCAGCAGAATTATGTCGAGCACAGATACGCAGTATTTT.

This clone was seen a handful of times. The V and J genes are TRBV18 and TRBJ1-2, with 7 bases fitting TRBD1. There are 14 residues in the CDR3. Germline loops: CDR1 KGHSH, CDR2 LQKENI. The J segment lost 3 bases and the V segment lost 0 bases, leaving 1 base of the junction unmatched. The CDR3 DNA sequence: TGTGCCAGCTCACCACCAGGGGGCTACTATGGCTACACCTTC. It is translated as CASSPPGGYYGYTF.

The V and J genes are TRBV30 and TRBJ1-1; D is uncertain. Germline V CDR1 and CDR2: GTSNPN, SVGIG (reference sequence). Trimming removed 3 bases at V and 0 bases at J, with 11 bases between. This CDR3 contains 14 residues. CDR3 sequence: CAWRGAPMNTEAFF. The DNA for the CDR3 is TGTGCCTGGAGGGGAGCACCGATGAACACTGAAGCTTTCTTT.

V gene TRBV7-8 combines with J gene TRBJ2-7, with TRBD1 identical over 10 bases. After removal of 5 bases from V and 7 bases from J, the junction contained 5 bases not matched to a gene. Germline V gene data show CDR1 as SGHVS and CDR2 as FQNEAQ. The CDR3 has 13 residues. The chain's CDR3 is CASSRQGAQEQYF. The CDR3 nucleotides are TGTGCCAGCAGCCGACAGGGGGCGCAGGAGCAGTACTTC.

The CDR3 DNA reads as TGTGCCAGCAGTTTTCGGACTAGTTTGGTTGGCTCCTACAATGAGCAGTTCTTC. As protein: CASSFRTSLVGSYNEQFF. The rearrangement links TRBV28 to TRBJ2-1; the match to TRBD2 covers 7 bases. The CDR3 totals 18 residues. Germline V gives CDR1 MDHEN, CDR2 SYDVKM. Trimming cost V 3 bases and J 0 bases; bases outside gene matches: 11.

CDR3 sequence reads: CASSPPPTSDIEQYF. For the CDR3, the DNA is TGTGCCAGCAGCCCTCCACCAACTAGCGATATCGAGCAGTACTTC. The chain couples TRBV13 to TRBJ2-5; 7 bases align to TRBD2. The DNA end is more similar to TRBJ2-7, so the J call may be wrong. The CDR3 runs to 15 residues. CDR1 is PRHDT and CDR2 is FYEKMQ in the germline V gene (reference sequence).

The chain has TRBV7-6 and TRBJ2-1; 12 nucleotides match TRBD2. V gave up 5 bases and J gave up 9 bases; unmatched junction bases: 5. This CDR3 spans 14 amino acids. Germline assignment: CDR1 SGHVS and CDR2 FNYEAQ. The CDR3 region is CASSTPSGGGEQFF. The CDR3 DNA reads TGTGCCAGCAGCACCCCTAGCGGGGGGGGTGAGCAGTTCTTC.

This clone has at least ten counts. The chain recombines TRBV29-1 with TRBJ1-2; D may be TRBD1 (5 bases). From germline, CDR1 is SQVTM and CDR2 ANQGSEA. V lost 3 bases and J lost 8, with 16 bases in between. This CDR3 comprises 13 residues. The CDR3 loop is CSVDIAGTGGYTF. CDR3 bases: TGCAGCGTTGACATTGCGGGTACAGGCGGCTACACCTTC.

This rearrangement joins TRBV6-5 to TRBJ2-2; 8 positions match TRBD1. Germline lookup yields CDR1 MNHEY and CDR2 SVGAGI. This CDR3 spans 14 amino acids. With 5 bases clipped from V and 4 bases from J, the junction kept 3 bases outside the gene matches. CDR3 amino acids: CASSRTGLTGELFF. The CDR3 coding sequence is TGTGCCAGCAGTCGGACAGGGCTCACCGGGGAGCTGTTTTTT.

On this clone itself: Other DNA sequences in this specimen translate into the identical CDR3. Here the CDR3 reads CASRGQGGNTIYF. CDR3 coding DNA: TGTGCCAGCAGAGGACAGGGAGGAAACACCATATATTTT. V is TRBV27 and J is TRBJ1-3; 8 bases are shared with TRBD1. Germline CDR1 reads MNHEY; CDR2 reads SMNVEV (reference sequence). This CDR3 region has 13 residues. The V and J ends lost 6 bases and 4 bases, in that order; junction bases with no gene match: 2.

This clone came up many times. The genes are TRBV30 and TRBJ2-7, with 8 bases lining up with TRBD2. V was pared by 4 bases and J by 2 bases, with 13 bases of the junction left unmatched. The CDR3 totals 16 residues. CDR1 is GTSNPN and CDR2 is SVGIG in the germline V gene (reference sequence). CDR3 nucleotides: TGTGCCTGGACCCCCCCCCGACTAGCGATCACCTACGAGCAGTACTTC. Its translation: CAWTPPRLAITYEQYF. Filled out from reference TRBV30 and TRBJ2-7, the complete variable domain reads SQTIHQWPATLVQPVGSPLSLECTVEGTSNPNLYWYRQAAGRGLQLLFYSVGIGQISSEVPQNLSASRPQDRQFILSSKKLLLSDSGFYLCAWTPPRLAITYEQYFGPGTRLTVT.

V gene TRBV6-4 combines with J gene TRBJ2-1; possibly TRBD2 for D (6 bases). V was cut by 2 bases and J by 9 bases, with 14 bases left in between. The CDR3 covers 14 residues. Germline V gene data show CDR1 as MRHNA and CDR2 as SNTAGT. The CDR3 DNA follows: TGTGCCAGCAGTGACGAGACTAGTTCGACTGAGCAGTTCTTC. Amino acid sequence: CASSDETSSTEQFF.

The chain has TRBV2 and TRBJ2-7, with TRBD2 as a possible D gene (5 bases). V was shortened by 4 bases and J by 9 bases, with 13 bases between the two germline ends. The CDR3 length is 12 residues. In germline, CDR1 is SNHLY, CDR2 FYNNEI. The CDR3 here is CASSGALVGQYF. The DNA for the CDR3 is TGTGCCAGCAGTGGGGCACTAGTCGGGCAGTACTTC. The entire variable domain, with the rest obtained from reference TRBV2 and TRBJ2-7, is as follows: EPEVTQTPSHQVTQMGQEVILRCVPISNHLYFYWYRQILGQKVEFLVSFYNNEISEKSEIFDDQFSVERPDGSNFTLKIRSTKLEDSAMYFCASSGALVGQYFGPGTRLTVT.